This T cell receptor beta chain was sequenced during a study of blood T cell repertoires in COVID-19. Study-wide context: Both acute and convalescent COVID-19 samples were obtained from the United States, Italy and Spain. From T cells, B-cell-depleted T cells, or PBMCs came the material, which was cDNA or gDNA.

There are 16 residues in the CDR3. V shed 3 bases, J shed 7 bases, and the junction held 9 bases outside the gene matches. The germline V gene has CDR1 MDHEN and CDR2 SYDVKM. In the original analysis: From reference gene primer amplification, estimates of nucleated cell counts were derived. TCRdb's table, derived via immunoSEQ multiplex PCR, lists solely in-frame clones and lacks some. Clone size and the V and J calls come from that table; the DNA yielded D and trimming. Of 130,000 to 150,000 clones in the sample, 75% to 90% were seen once. This TCR derives from a woman aged 60-75 years with active COVID-19. The sequencing sample was made of peripheral blood. The genes are TRBV28 and TRBJ2-1; 10 bases match TRBD2. CDR3 nucleotide sequence: TGTGCCAGCAGTTTTTGGCTAGCGGGAGCGAGGAATGAGCAGTTCTTC. It yields the protein CASSFWLAGARNEQFF.